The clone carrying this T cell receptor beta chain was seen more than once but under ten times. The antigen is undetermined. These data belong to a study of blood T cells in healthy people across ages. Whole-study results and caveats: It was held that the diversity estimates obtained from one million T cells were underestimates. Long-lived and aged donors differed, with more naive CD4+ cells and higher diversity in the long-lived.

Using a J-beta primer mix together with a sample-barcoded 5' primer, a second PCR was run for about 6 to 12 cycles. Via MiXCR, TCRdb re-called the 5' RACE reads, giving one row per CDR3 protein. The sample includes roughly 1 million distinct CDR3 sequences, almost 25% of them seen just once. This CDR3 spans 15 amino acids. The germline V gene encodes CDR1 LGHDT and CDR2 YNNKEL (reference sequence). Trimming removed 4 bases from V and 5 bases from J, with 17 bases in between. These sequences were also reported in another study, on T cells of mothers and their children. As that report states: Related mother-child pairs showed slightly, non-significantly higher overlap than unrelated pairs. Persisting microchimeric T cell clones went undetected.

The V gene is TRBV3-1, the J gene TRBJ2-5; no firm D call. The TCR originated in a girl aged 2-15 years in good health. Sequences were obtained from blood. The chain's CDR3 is CASSPNHGGWETQYF. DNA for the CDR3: TGTGCCAGCAGCCCGAACCACGGCGGTTGGGAGACCCAGTACTTC.